This T cell receptor beta chain was documented in a study of T cell responses to AZD1222 COVID-19 vaccine. The table came from immunoSEQ multiplex PCR; TCRdb's copy has only in-frame clones and leaves some out. The sample consists of about 170,000 clones, 85% to 90% of them appearing once. Details on this clone: Its target is unknown.

Study outcomes and limitations: At baseline, seropositivity was found in only a handful of AZD1222 recipients. Spike regions recognized by vaccine-associated CD4 TCRs spanned the protein, led by 160-218 and 743-854.

Germline V gene sequence: CDR1 SGHAT, CDR2 FQNNGV. The CDR3 is made up of 14 amino acids. V was cut by 0 bases and J by 4 bases, with 9 bases left in between. The chain carries TRBV11-2 and TRBJ1-1; D not certain. The starting material was peripheral blood, obtained on day 0 of AZD1222 vaccination. This clonotype was sampled from an adult in good health. This CDR3 reads CASSLDYGGTEAFF. For the CDR3, the DNA is TGTGCCAGCAGCTTAGATTACGGAGGCACTGAAGCTTTCTTT. The full variable domain, its missing parts supplied by reference TRBV11-2 and TRBJ1-1, is EAGVAQSPRYKIIEKRQSVAFWCNPISGHATLYWYQQILGQGPKLLIQFQNNGVVDDSQLPKDRFSAERLKGVDSTLKIQPAKLEDSAVYLCASSLDYGGTEAFFGQGTRLTVV.